A selection of T cell receptor beta chains follows, all from one sample in a study of CXCR3-negative and CXCR3-positive naive CD8 T cells. No DNA is given; TCRdb re-called the 5' RACE reads and lists each CDR3 protein once. The table for this sample gives approximately 88,000 distinct CDR3 sequences. Sequenced input: naive CXCR3+ CD8+ T cells from blood. These receptors came from a human donor in good health. Some clones in this sample may be carry-over from other donors' samples. CDR3s include the opening cysteine and the closing phenylalanine or tryptophan.

j_gene	v_gene	CDR3aa
TRBJ1-5	TRBV12-3/TRBV12-4	CASNPGVSQPQHF
TRBJ1-2	TRBV28	CASSLGLARGYTF
TRBJ2-1	TRBV7-6	CASSSPLASGIAGAPYNEQFF
TRBJ2-7	TRBV19	CASSSGSGGHYEQYF
TRBJ2-5	TRBV7-6	CASSSGQGEETQYF
TRBJ2-3	TRBV15	CATSRDQVVPDTQYF
TRBJ1-2	TRBV2	CASSENSDGYTF
TRBJ2-3	TRBV12-3/TRBV12-4	CASSPPGQGSTDTQYF
TRBJ1-5	TRBV12-3/TRBV12-4	CASSFWTGEHKELNSNQPQHF
TRBJ1-1	TRBV27	CASSPTGQALNTEAFF
TRBJ1-4	TRBV5-1	CASSPYLAGTNEKLFF
TRBJ2-3	TRBV3-1	CASSRPAGSLTDTQYF
TRBJ2-7	TRBV12-3/TRBV12-4	CASSLGDRVYEQYF
TRBJ2-1	TRBV25-1	CASSEYGGSLDNEQFF
TRBJ2-3	TRBV9	CASSVPRGQSGATDTQYF
TRBJ2-1	TRBV12-3/TRBV12-4	CASTVTIGGYNEQFF
TRBJ2-7	TRBV4-1	CASSQAGAGQYEQYF
TRBJ2-6	TRBV21-1	CASGITTTGANVLTF
TRBJ2-1	TRBV6-2/TRBV6-3	CASSPRDVNEQFF
TRBJ1-2	TRBV7-9	CASSLVTPVRGYTF
TRBJ1-1	TRBV2	CASFLSGQPYTEAFF
TRBJ1-2	TRBV4-3	CASSQDVDIQRIYTF
TRBJ2-2	TRBV2	CASSEADYGTGELFF
TRBJ1-2	TRBV30	CAWSGPLLGYTF
TRBJ2-7	TRBV7-9	CASSHSAGGSYEQYF
TRBJ2-1	TRBV27	CASTDYNEQFF
TRBJ2-7	TRBV27	CASSPGITGSYEQYF
TRBJ1-2	TRBV11-2	CASSLVTFGTGVGYTF
TRBJ2-7	TRBV7-9	CASSPDLDRENSYEQYF
TRBJ2-2	TRBV7-3	CASSLTARTESGTGELFF
TRBJ2-7	TRBV28	CASSSSALYEQYF
TRBJ2-1	TRBV6-2/TRBV6-3	CASSLSGINEQFF
TRBJ2-1	TRBV9	CASSVGGLDNEQFF
TRBJ2-5	TRBV25-1	CASSEYVGETQYF
TRBJ2-7	TRBV11-2	CASSLGYREQYF
TRBJ2-7	TRBV6-5	CASSYCPDACEQYF
TRBJ2-5	TRBV12-3/TRBV12-4	CASSLDRRETQYF
TRBJ2-3	TRBV5-1	CASSLAGDPDTQYF
TRBJ2-5	TRBV12-3/TRBV12-4	CASSLVGGETQYF
TRBJ2-5	TRBV28	CASNLEDRRGETQYF
TRBJ2-5	TRBV19	CASTPGRTQETQYF
TRBJ2-1	TRBV12-3/TRBV12-4	CASTTRTENSNEQFF
TRBJ2-2	TRBV5-1	CASSNSGELFF
TRBJ2-7	TRBV20-1	CSARSSSGKTYEQYF
TRBJ2-1	TRBV27	CASSFSTYNEQFF
TRBJ2-7	TRBV12-3/TRBV12-4	CASSSDFPSHRNYEQYF